Listed here are 5 T cell receptor beta chains from one sample, sequenced in a study of cytomegalovirus exposure and HLA in healthy donors. The study ran its PCR with 60 Vbeta and 13 Jbeta primers. Using immunoSEQ multiplex PCR, the repertoire was profiled, and TCRdb retains in-frame clones only, with some absent. In all, the sample yields 150,000 to 200,000 clones. The sequenced material came from PBMCs. The receptors were gathered from a woman younger than 35 in good health and CMV-seropositive.

J is TRBJ2-2 and V is TRBV30, with 9 bases matching TRBD1. Germline V gene lookup returns CDR1 GTSNPN and CDR2 SVGIG (reference sequence). CDR3 length: 14 amino acids. After removal of 5 bases from V and 5 bases from J, the junction contained 6 bases not matched to a gene. The DNA for the CDR3 is TGTGCCTGGGAGGGACAGGGAAGTACCGGGGAGCTGTTTTTT. As protein: CAWEGQGSTGELFF. The variable domain in full, with the rest retrieved from reference TRBV30 and TRBJ2-2, is SQTIHQWPATLVQPVGSPLSLECTVEGTSNPNLYWYRQAAGRGLQLLFYSVGIGQISSEVPQNLSASRPQDRQFILSSKKLLLSDSGFYLCAWEGQGSTGELFFGEGSRLTVL.

The chain combines TRBV7-9 with TRBJ2-1, with D maybe TRBD1 (6 bases). This CDR3 contains 14 residues. CDR1 and CDR2 from the germline V gene are SEHNR and FQNEAQ (reference sequence). V was clipped by 8 bases and J by 0 bases, with 11 bases between them. CDR3 sequence reads: CASRDTSSYNEQFF. The CDR3 DNA reads as TGTGCCAGCCGGGACACTTCCTCCTACAATGAGCAGTTCTTC.

Note on this clone: This sample also contains other DNA sequences that code for the same CDR3. The J gene is TRBJ2-3, the V gene TRBV30; TRBD1 agrees at 9 bases. The J segment lost 1 base and the V segment lost 8 bases, leaving 7 bases of the junction unmatched. Per germline, CDR1 GTSNPN and CDR2 SVGIG (reference sequence). This CDR3 has 14 amino acids. The DNA of the CDR3 is TGTGCCCGCGGACAGGGGCTAGGCACAGATACGCAGTATTTT. Translating it yields CARGQGLGTDTQYF.

The chain combines TRBV6-5 with TRBJ2-3, with 10 nucleotides matching TRBD2. CDR1 is MNHEY, CDR2 SVGAGI, per germline. J was trimmed by 2 bases and V by 11 bases; bases with no gene match: 7. The CDR3 loop spans 14 amino acids. For the CDR3, the DNA is TGTGCCTCCGCAGCGGGGGGGGACACAGATACGCAGTATTTT. It yields the protein CASAAGGDTDTQYF.

This rearrangement joins TRBV9 to TRBJ2-3, with D tentatively TRBD1 (5 bases). Germline CDR1 is SGDLS and CDR2 is YYNGEE. The CDR3 is 16 amino acids. Trimming pared 0 bases from V and 0 bases from J, leaving 11 bases between. The DNA of the CDR3 is TGTGCCAGCAGCGTAGGGACAAAAACTAGCACAGATACGCAGTATTTT. Its protein product is CASSVGTKTSTDTQYF.